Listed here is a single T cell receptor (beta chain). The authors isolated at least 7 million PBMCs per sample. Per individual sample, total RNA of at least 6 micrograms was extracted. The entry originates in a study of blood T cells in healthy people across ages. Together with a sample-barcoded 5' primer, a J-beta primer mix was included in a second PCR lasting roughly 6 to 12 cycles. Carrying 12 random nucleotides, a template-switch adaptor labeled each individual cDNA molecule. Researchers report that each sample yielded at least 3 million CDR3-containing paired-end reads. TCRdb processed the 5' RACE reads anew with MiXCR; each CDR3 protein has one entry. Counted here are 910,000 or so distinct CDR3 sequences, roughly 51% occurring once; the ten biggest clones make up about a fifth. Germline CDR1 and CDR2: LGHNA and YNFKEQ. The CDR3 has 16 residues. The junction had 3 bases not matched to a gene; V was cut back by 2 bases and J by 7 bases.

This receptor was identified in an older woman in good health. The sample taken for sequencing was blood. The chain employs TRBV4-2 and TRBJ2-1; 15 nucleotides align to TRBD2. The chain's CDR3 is CASSQNGLAGGNEQFF. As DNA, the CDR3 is TGTGCCAGCAGCCAAAATGGACTAGCGGGAGGGAATGAGCAGTTCTTC.